The subject of this entry is one TCR beta chain. Its antigen is unidentified. This record belongs to a study of Ad26.COV2.S vaccination and SARS-CoV-2 variants. The sample's treatment: roughly 19 received Ad26.COV2.S at low or high dose, single or two shots; about five received placebo; per-sample allocation not given. Collection of the samples took place on day 63 after the first injection of vaccine or placebo. Study findings and constraints: Assessments of TCR breadth and depth may have underestimated the total T cell responses.

TCRdb keeps only in-frame clones here, not all; method: immunoSEQ multiplex PCR. Seen here are about 260,000 clones, roughly 89% observed once, and the top ten hold less than 3.5%. This clonotype was obtained from a person between 18 and 60 years old who received the Ad26.COV2.S COVID-19 vaccine or a placebo. Sequenced material: peripheral blood, taken in a trial of Ad26.COV2.S vaccine versus placebo.

CDR3 amino acids: CASSVEIGLAGGPNYNEQFF. For the CDR3, the DNA is TGTGCCAGCAGCGTAGAAATCGGACTAGCGGGAGGGCCCAACTACAATGAGCAGTTCTTC. The V and J genes are TRBV9 and TRBJ2-1, with 15 nucleotides matching TRBD2. Germline V lookup: CDR1 SGDLS, CDR2 YYNGEE. The CDR3 runs to 20 residues. V shed 0 bases, J shed 3 bases, and the junction held 10 bases outside the gene matches. Looking up the rest from reference TRBV9 and TRBJ2-1 gives the full variable domain: DSGVTQTPKHLITATGQRVTLRCSPRSGDLSVYWYQQSLDQGLQFLIQYYNGEERAKGNILERFSAQQFPDLHSELNLSSLELGDSALYFCASSVEIGLAGGPNYNEQFFGPGTRLTVL.